The 19 T cell receptor beta chains below come from one sample, sequenced in a study of OX40 agonist ivuxolimab in advanced cancers. Profiled with immunoSEQ multiplex PCR; TCRdb holds only in-frame clones, not every one. This sample has about 77,000 clones, with more than 80% found just once. This sample comprised CD4+ or CD8+ T cells sorted from blood, obtained in a trial of the OX40 agonist ivuxolimab. These receptors all come from an adult with an advanced solid tumor such as melanoma, head and neck, liver or kidney cancer.

The chain couples TRBV18 to TRBJ1-2, with 10 bases matching TRBD1. Germline trimming cut 6 bases from V and 2 bases from J; bases unmatched to any gene: 12. Per germline, CDR1 KGHSH and CDR2 LQKENI. This CDR3 region has 17 residues. The CDR3 sequence is CASSLSGGTGANYGYTF. In DNA form, the CDR3 reads TGTGCCAGCTCCCTGAGCGGCGGGACAGGGGCCAACTATGGCTACACCTTC.

The chain combines TRBV18 with TRBJ1-1; 9 nucleotides match TRBD1. Looked up from germline, CDR1 is KGHSH and CDR2 is LQKENI. CDR3 length equals 12 residues. The V and J ends lost 3 bases and 12 bases, in that order; junction bases with no gene match: 5. The CDR3 DNA reads TGTGCCAGCTCACCGACCTACAGGGGGCCTTTCTTT. Its translation: CASSPTYRGPFF.

V gene TRBV6-4 combines with J gene TRBJ1-6; D perhaps matches TRBD1 (6 bases). The CDR3 runs 13 residues. CDR1 and CDR2 (germline): MRHNA, SNTAGT. V lost 8 bases, J lost 7 bases, and 12 bases lay in between. Here the CDR3 reads CASGTDRNSPLHF. Here the CDR3 DNA reads TGTGCCAGCGGTACGGACAGAAATTCACCCCTCCACTTT.

The rearrangement links TRBV18 to TRBJ2-3; D gene unclear. V was trimmed by 3 bases and J by 0 bases, leaving 7 bases between them. This CDR3 is built from 14 residues. CDR1 and CDR2 (germline): KGHSH, LQKENI. CDR3 residues: CASSPPSSTDTQYF. CDR3 DNA sequence: TGTGCCAGCTCACCTCCCTCTAGCACAGATACGCAGTATTTT.

The chain uses TRBV10-1 and TRBJ2-1; 11 bases are a match to TRBD2. Germline V gene sequence: CDR1 WNHNN, CDR2 SYGVQD (reference sequence). The CDR3 runs 17 residues. The trim removed 2 bases at V and 7 bases at J, leaving 10 bases unmatched. CDR3 loop: CASSESGSGRARNEQFF. CDR3 bases: TGCGCCAGCAGTGAGAGTGGTAGCGGGAGGGCCAGGAATGAGCAGTTCTTC.

The J gene is TRBJ1-6, the V gene TRBV9; no clear D gene. The germline V and J ends were trimmed by 0 bases and 7 bases, with 11 bases remaining between them. Germline CDR1 is SGDLS and CDR2 is YYNGEE. This CDR3 has 15 residues. The chain's CDR3 is CASSVVTGGNSPLHF. CDR3 coding DNA: TGTGCCAGCAGCGTAGTTACGGGCGGCAATTCACCCCTCCACTTT.

This sequence joins TRBV5-4 and TRBJ2-2, with D perhaps matching TRBD2 (5 bases). The V gene's germline CDR1 is SGHNT and CDR2 YYREEE (reference sequence). The CDR3 is 16 residues long. V was shortened by 4 bases and J by 6 bases, with 19 bases between the two germline ends. CDR3 amino acids: CASSVGLGRTPGELFF. For the CDR3, the DNA is TGTGCCAGCAGCGTAGGACTGGGTCGAACACCCGGGGAGCTGTTTTTT.

The V gene is TRBV9, the J gene TRBJ1-1; 9 bases match TRBD1. CDR1 and CDR2 (germline): SGDLS, YYNGEE. Trimming cost V 0 bases and J 7 bases; bases outside gene matches: 7. There are 15 residues in the CDR3. CDR3 residues: CASSVDPDRGLEAFF. CDR3 sequence (DNA): TGTGCCAGCAGCGTAGACCCGGACAGGGGACTTGAAGCTTTCTTT.

The V gene is TRBV5-1, the J gene TRBJ2-5; 16 nucleotides match TRBD2. Germline loops: CDR1 SGHRS, CDR2 YFSETQ. Trimming cost V 4 bases and J 2 bases; bases outside gene matches: 5. This CDR3 is 17 amino acids long. This CDR3 is CASSNPGLAGGQETQYF. The DNA of the CDR3 is TGCGCCAGCAGCAACCCGGGACTAGCGGGGGGGCAAGAGACCCAGTACTTC.

V gene TRBV11-2 combines with J gene TRBJ2-7, with D possibly matching TRBD1 (6 bases). Deletions cut 5 bases from V and 7 bases from J, with 15 bases between. This CDR3 comprises 13 residues. Germline loops: CDR1 SGHAT, CDR2 FQNNGV. The CDR3 reads CASSPYRDGEQYF. Written as DNA, the CDR3 is TGTGCCAGCAGCCCTTACAGGGACGGGGAGCAGTACTTC.

The rearrangement links TRBV18 to TRBJ2-7, with 7 bases fitting TRBD2. Unmatched junction bases numbered 2, after V lost 3 bases and J lost 0 bases. The CDR3 is 14 residues long. Germline assignment: CDR1 KGHSH and CDR2 LQKENI. The CDR3 sequence: CASSPGTISYEQYF. In nucleotides, the CDR3 is TGTGCCAGCTCACCCGGGACTATCTCCTACGAGCAGTACTTC. Variable domain in full (rest from reference TRBV18 and TRBJ2-7): NAGVMQNPRHLVRRRGQEARLRCSPMKGHSHVYWYRQLPEEGLKFMVYLQKENIIDESGMPKERFSAEFPKEGPSILRIQQVVRGDSAAYFCASSPGTISYEQYFGPGTRLTVT.

The chain joins TRBV11-2 to TRBJ2-1; 9 positions match TRBD1. Per the germline V gene, CDR1 is SGHAT and CDR2 is FQNNGV. V lost 5 bases to trimming and J lost 2 bases; unmatched junction nucleotides: 7. The CDR3 is 16 amino acids. CDR3 sequence reads: CASSPGQGTAYNEQFF. In nucleotides, the CDR3 is TGTGCCAGCAGCCCAGGACAGGGGACGGCCTACAATGAGCAGTTCTTC.

The chain is built from TRBV9 and TRBJ2-3; no firm D call. In germline, CDR1 is SGDLS, CDR2 YYNGEE. Trimming pared 0 bases from V and 4 bases from J, leaving 12 bases between. The CDR3 loop spans 15 amino acids. CDR3 region: CASSVVLTPPDTQYF. The CDR3 region has the DNA TGTGCCAGCAGCGTAGTTTTAACCCCCCCAGATACGCAGTATTTT.

The V and J genes are TRBV28 and TRBJ1-2, with 10 bases fitting TRBD1. Germline CDR1 is MDHEN and CDR2 is SYDVKM. V dropped 5 bases and J dropped 8; count of bases not matched to a gene: 2. The CDR3 is made up of 12 amino acids. Here the CDR3 reads CASSTTGGGYTF. For the CDR3, the DNA is TGTGCCAGCAGTACGACAGGGGGCGGCTACACCTTC.

The V and J genes are TRBV5-3 and TRBJ2-1; no reliable D call. TRBV5-3 is filed as an ORF, its function uncertain. V lost 0 bases and J lost 3, with 16 bases in between. This CDR3 comprises 17 residues. Here the CDR3 DNA reads TGTGCCAGAAGCTTGGATTCCACGGTAAAGAACTACAATGAGCAGTTCTTC. This codes for CARSLDSTVKNYNEQFF.

The chain couples TRBV28 to TRBJ1-5, with D uncertain. The V end lost 6 bases, the J end lost 1 base, and 10 bases lay between the germline ends. Germline loops: CDR1 MDHEN, CDR2 SYDVKM. The CDR3 covers 14 residues. This chain's CDR3 is CASRVDGSNQPQHF. In nucleotides, the CDR3 is TGTGCCAGCAGGGTGGACGGCAGCAATCAGCCCCAGCATTTT.

As to this clone: One end of the junction varies from germline; a read error may be responsible. The chain links TRBV5-1 to TRBJ1-2, with D unresolved. The CDR3 spans 14 residues. The germline gives CDR1 SGHRS, CDR2 YFSETQ. CDR3 bases: TGCGCCGGCAGCTTGGGCAGGATTAACTATGGCTACACCTTC. It encodes CAGSLGRINYGYTF.

The chain couples TRBV10-3 to TRBJ2-7; 7 bases map to TRBD1. Trimming took 7 bases from V and 4 from J; bases not matched to a gene: 4. This CDR3 has 12 residues. Germline CDR1 reads ENHRY; CDR2 reads SYGVKD. The CDR3 nucleotides are TGTGCCATCAAAGAGACAGGGTACGAGCAGTACTTC. Translating gives CAIKETGYEQYF.

The gene calls are TRBV28 and TRBJ1-2, with a weak D call TRBD1 (5 bases). Germline CDR1 MDHEN, CDR2 SYDVKM. V shed 1 base and J shed 0 bases, with 15 bases lying between them. The CDR3 has 17 amino acids. CDR3 DNA: TGTGCCAGCAGTTTATCTGGCAGGGAGCCCCCTAACTATGGCTACACCTTC. Translation gives CASSLSGREPPNYGYTF.